This is a list of T cell receptor beta chains from one sample in a study of blood T cell repertoires in COVID-19. Using immunoSEQ multiplex PCR, the repertoire was profiled, and TCRdb retains in-frame clones only, with some absent. This sample has about 320,000 clones, with more than 85% found just once. Input material: PBMCs or T cells enriched from blood (not recorded which). The receptors originated from a woman between 25 and 40 years old who had been exposed to COVID-19. Both conserved end residues are trimmed from each CDR3. The D gene is left open where the match is weak.

>TRBV9|TRBD2
ASSAGGGGVPDTQY
>TRBV6-2/TRBV6-3|TRBD2
ASTPGSGSTDTQY
>TRBV12-3/TRBV12-4|-
ASSDTLNQPQH
>TRBV29-1|-
SVNQGWDTEAF
>TRBV9|-
ASSAFGQPYSSGNTIY
>TRBV2|-
ASSALPNEKLF
>TRBV10-3|-
AISDRENTEAF
>TRBV19|TRBD1
ASSPRQPRTGLTYEQY
>TRBV19|-
ASRIQGGLYNEQF
>TRBV3-1/TRBV3-2|-
ASSQDGGGKFTEAF
>TRBV27|-
ASSPLAHLTVHTEAF
>TRBV6-2/TRBV6-3|-
ASRPNSPSYEQY
>TRBV3-1/TRBV3-2|TRBD1
ASSTGAGNTIY
>TRBV6-5|TRBD1
ASSRGTGPTGEQY
>TRBV14|-
ASSVVVAAGYT
>TRBV24-1|TRBD1
ATATGESTDTQY
>TRBV3-1/TRBV3-2|TRBD2
ASSQRLTSGGPEQF
>TRBV5-8|TRBD1
ASSWGQRNQPQH
>TRBV15|TRBD1
ATSRKPGGRGGNTIY
>TRBV5-4|TRBD1
ASSFREAGGYKETQY
>TRBV29-1|-
SVRSTDTQY
>TRBV9|-
ASSVAGSSTDTQY
>TRBV9|-
ASSVGDIYYGYT
>TRBV14|-
ASSQDYGREGGYT
>TRBV2|TRBD1
ASRQGANNEQF
>TRBV7-9|-
ASSSNRFLVSGNTIY
>TRBV19|-
ASSIFAAGNQPQH
>TRBV2|TRBD1
ASRYPGQGSEQY
>TRBV6-1|TRBD1
ASSEIGQGAIT
>TRBV7-9|TRBD1
ASSLGQGNYGYT
>TRBV3-1/TRBV3-2|TRBD2
ASSPSPSGQETQY
>TRBV4-3|TRBD1
ASSFNAGGTGNTIY
>TRBV19|-
ASSIGRGPQH
>TRBV9|-
ASSPRGVLGSEAF
>TRBV19|TRBD1
ASSITGTGFPYEQY
>TRBV6-2/TRBV6-3|-
ASSYSVDRISYEQY
>TRBV19|-
ASSIDLEYSNQPQH
>TRBV19|-
ASDGQRYGYT
>TRBV19|-
ASSLREQRVNYGYT
>TRBV5-8|TRBD1
ASSLGQGAGEPQH
>TRBV5-1|TRBD1
ASSLGLGQGADTEAF
>TRBV6-2/TRBV6-3|-
ASSPWVLDYGYT
>TRBV5-6|TRBD1
ASSLTGVYEQY
>TRBV6-5|TRBD1
ASSPDRGLHYGYT
>TRBV28|TRBD1
ASSLRGQTSYGYT
>TRBV18|-
ASSPPEGPANYEQY
>TRBV6-5|TRBD1
ASRAGTANTEAF
>TRBV10-3|TRBD1
AISGRDSAGRGTIY